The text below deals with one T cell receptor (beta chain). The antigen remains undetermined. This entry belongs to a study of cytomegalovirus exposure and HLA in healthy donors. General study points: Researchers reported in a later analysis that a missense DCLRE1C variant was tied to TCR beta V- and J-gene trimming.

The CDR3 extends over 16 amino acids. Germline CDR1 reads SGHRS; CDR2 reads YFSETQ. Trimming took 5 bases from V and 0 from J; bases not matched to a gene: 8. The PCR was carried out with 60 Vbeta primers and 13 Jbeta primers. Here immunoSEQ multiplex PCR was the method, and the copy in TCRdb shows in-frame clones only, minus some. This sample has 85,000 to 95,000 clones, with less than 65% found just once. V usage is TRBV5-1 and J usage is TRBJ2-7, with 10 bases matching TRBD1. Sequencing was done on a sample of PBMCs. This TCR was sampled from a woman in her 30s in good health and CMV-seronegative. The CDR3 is CASSLSGTGVSYEQYF. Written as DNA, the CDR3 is TGCGCCAGCAGTTTGTCCGGGACAGGGGTCTCCTACGAGCAGTACTTC.